These 28 T cell receptor beta chains originate from one sample sequenced in a study of regulatory T cells in long-lasting Graves disease. Specified time point: newly diagnosed GD, antithyroid drugs for less than 3 months. Following extraction of RNA from PBMCs, that RNA was used to make the TCR library. TCR beta libraries were built with iRepertoire HTBI primers and Arm-PCR of CDR3 regions. MiXCR, run by TCRdb on the multiplex PCR reads, gives a single entry per CDR3 protein. The repertoire includes about 560,000 distinct CDR3 sequences, 15% to 20% of them detected once, and about 11% sits in the top ten. The sample was also reused in another study, on T cells in Graves' hyperthyroidism and ophthalmopathy.

Material: peripheral blood mononuclear cells (PBMCs), obtained at new diagnosis, from a patient treated with antithyroid drugs. The receptors shown here come from a man aged 18 to 30 with Graves disease.

This clonotype was observed at least ten times. The chain uses TRBV2 and TRBJ1-4, with 9 bases fitting TRBD1. From germline, CDR1 is SNHLY and CDR2 FYNNEI. V trimming: 9 bases; J trimming: 0 bases; junction bases outside the gene matches: 8. CDR3 length: 16 amino acids. CDR3 sequence (DNA): TGTGCCAGTACAGGGGGCGTCACTTCAACTAATGAAAAACTGTTTTTT. Protein sequence: CASTGGVTSTNEKLFF.

J is TRBJ1-2 and V is TRBV10-3; possibly TRBD1 for D (5 bases). The CDR3 length is 15 residues. Germline V CDR1 and CDR2: ENHRY, SYGVKD. V was pared by 3 bases and J by 8 bases, with 19 bases between. The CDR3 DNA follows: TGTGCCATCAGTGACCCCAGGGACCTAGAGAGCGGCTACACCTTC. Protein product: CAISDPRDLESGYTF.

This clonotype has at least ten counts. The genes are TRBV5-6 and TRBJ1-2; 7 nucleotides align to TRBD1. This CDR3 is 14 amino acids long. Germline V gives CDR1 SGHDT, CDR2 YYEEEE. The ends lost 0 bases at V and 4 bases at J; junction bases unmatched: 3. DNA of the CDR3: TGTGCCAGCAGCTTGGGACAGGGATTCTATGGCTACACCTTC. It encodes CASSLGQGFYGYTF.

This clonotype was seen ten or more times. CDR3 DNA: TGTGCCACCGGGACTTTTTCCTACGAGCAGTACTTC. Its protein product is CATGTFSYEQYF. The chain employs TRBV27 and TRBJ2-7; TRBD2 might be the D (6 bases). The germline gives CDR1 MNHEY, CDR2 SMNVEV (reference sequence). The CDR3 extends over 12 amino acids. V lost 10 bases, J lost 1 base, and 11 bases lay in between.

This chain uses TRBV20-1 with TRBJ2-5; weak D call: TRBD2 (6 bases). The CDR3 runs 14 residues. Germline V CDR1 and CDR2: DFQATT, SNEGSKA (reference sequence). V was clipped by 3 bases and J by 4 bases, with 15 bases between them. The CDR3 loop reads CSARVSGDTETQYF. DNA for the CDR3: TGCAGTGCTAGGGTTTCGGGAGACACAGAGACCCAGTACTTC.

Ten or more counts support this clonotype. V gene TRBV29-1 combines with J gene TRBJ1-1, with 11 bases fitting TRBD1. CDR3 length: 13 amino acids. Germline trimming cut 7 bases from V and 7 bases from J; bases unmatched to any gene: 8. From germline, CDR1 is SQVTM and CDR2 ANQGSEA. CDR3 DNA: TGCAGCGGCCTGGGACAGGGGGACAATGAAGCTTTCTTT. Encoded protein: CSGLGQGDNEAFF.

This clonotype was counted ten times or more. V and J are TRBV3-1 and TRBJ2-2; tentatively, D is TRBD2 (6 bases). From germline, CDR1 is LGHDT and CDR2 YNNKEL (reference sequence). The CDR3 sequence is 19 residues long. V gave up 1 base and J gave up 1 base, with 19 bases separating them. The CDR3, as DNA: TGTGCCAGCAGCCAAGGGGCCGGGAGCTCGGGCTTGAACACCGGGGAGCTGTTTTTT. It translates to CASSQGAGSSGLNTGELFF. The variable domain in full, with the rest retrieved from reference TRBV3-1 and TRBJ2-2, is DTAVSQTPKYLVTQMGNDKSIKCEQNLGHDTMYWYKQDSKKFLKIMFSYNNKELIINETVPNRFSPKSPDKAHLNLHINSLELGDSAVYFCASSQGAGSSGLNTGELFFGEGSRLTVL.

This clonotype was counted only a few times. The CDR3 DNA sequence: TGTGCCAGCAGTTCATTGGGGGTTAGCGGGAGGGCTAACACCGGGGAGCTGTTTTTT. Protein product: CASSSLGVSGRANTGELFF. The chain links TRBV28 to TRBJ2-2; 11 positions agree with TRBD2. Germline loops: CDR1 MDHEN, CDR2 SYDVKM. With V trimmed by 4 bases and J by 2 bases, 12 bases remained unmatched. The CDR3 is 19 residues long. The variable domain in full, completed from reference TRBV28 and TRBJ2-2, reads DVKVTQSSRYLVKRTGEKVFLECVQDMDHENMFWYRQDPGLGLRLIYFSYDVKMKEKGDIPEGYSVSREKKERFSLILESASTNQTSMYLCASSSLGVSGRANTGELFFGEGSRLTVL.

Only a few counts were recorded for this clonotype. The rearrangement links TRBV20-1 to TRBJ1-2, with 10 bases fitting TRBD1. Germline-derived CDR1 and CDR2 are DFQATT and SNEGSKA (reference sequence). Trimming took 5 bases from V and 0 from J; bases not matched to a gene: 3. This CDR3 region has 14 residues. The CDR3 region has the DNA TGCAGTGCTTATGGGACAGGGGCTAACTATGGCTACACCTTC. It translates to CSAYGTGANYGYTF.

This clonotype was seen repeatedly, ten times or more. The gene calls are TRBV6-2 or TRBV6-3 and TRBJ2-7, with a possible D match to TRBD2 (6 bases). V lost 6 bases and J 5 bases, leaving 20 bases between the germline ends. This CDR3 is 15 amino acids long. From germline, CDR1 is MNHEY and CDR2 SVGEGT. In DNA form, the CDR3 reads TGTGCCAGCAGCGACTTCGGGACTCCGGCCGACGAGCAGTACTTC. Translated, it gives CASSDFGTPADEQYF.

This clonotype occurred many times. The chain employs TRBV18 and TRBJ1-1; TRBD1 might be the D (6 bases). CDR1 is KGHSH, CDR2 LQKENI, per germline. Deletions cut 6 bases from V and 0 bases from J, with 14 bases between. The CDR3 is made up of 15 amino acids. The CDR3 bases are TGTGCCAGCTCGCCTCAGGGGAGACTGAACACTGAAGCTTTCTTT. Translated, it gives CASSPQGRLNTEAFF.

Ten or more counts support this clonotype. The rearrangement links TRBV12-3 or TRBV12-4 to TRBJ1-5; tentative D call: TRBD1 (6 bases). Trimming removed 6 bases from V and 7 bases from J, with 19 bases in between. The CDR3 totals 15 residues. The CDR3 nucleotides are TGTGCCAGCAGCCCTCAGGGGAGGGTAATCCAGCCCCAGCATTTT. It specifies CASSPQGRVIQPQHF.

Many counts were recorded for this clonotype. The V gene is TRBV20-1, the J gene TRBJ2-1; 8 bases fit TRBD2. The V and J ends lost 3 bases and 9 bases, in that order; junction bases with no gene match: 7. Germline V lookup: CDR1 DFQATT, CDR2 SNEGSKA (reference sequence). The CDR3 is 13 residues long. The CDR3: CSASGRAVGEQFF. CDR3 in DNA: TGCAGTGCTAGCGGGAGGGCCGTTGGTGAGCAGTTCTTC.

The rearrangement joins TRBV5-1 to TRBJ2-6; 7 positions agree with TRBD1. The CDR3 totals 18 residues. The J segment lost 0 bases and the V segment lost 4 bases, leaving 10 bases of the junction unmatched. From germline, CDR1 is SGHRS and CDR2 YFSETQ. This CDR3 reads CASSRLPGQSSGANVLTF. CDR3 DNA sequence: TGCGCCAGCAGCAGACTACCGGGACAGAGCTCTGGGGCCAACGTCCTGACTTTC.

The chain recombines TRBV9 with TRBJ2-3; D is unresolved. Germline V gene data show CDR1 as SGDLS and CDR2 as YYNGEE. The CDR3 spans 14 residues. With 1 base removed from V and 4 bases from J, the gap between germline ends came to 10 bases. For the CDR3, the DNA is TGTGCCAGCAGCGTACCTTCAACATCAGATACGCAGTATTTT. Protein product: CASSVPSTSDTQYF.

V usage is TRBV6-2 or TRBV6-3 and J usage is TRBJ1-2; no definite D call. The germline V gene has CDR1 MNHEY and CDR2 SVGEGT. Trimming removed 1 base from V and 4 bases from J, with 7 bases in between. The CDR3 contains 13 residues. The CDR3 region is CASSYFRSYGYTF. The CDR3 DNA reads as TGTGCCAGCAGTTACTTTAGAAGCTATGGCTACACCTTC.

V and J are TRBV4-1 and TRBJ2-7; D might be TRBD2 (6 bases). Germline V gives CDR1 MGHRA, CDR2 YSYEKL. This CDR3 has 14 residues. Trimming left V 10 bases short and J 1 base short, with 17 bases between. CDR3 amino acids: CATSRDSRSYEQYF. The CDR3 DNA follows: TGCGCCACCTCCCGGGACTCTCGATCCTACGAGCAGTACTTC.

A remark on this clonotype: A read error may explain this, as a much larger clone is one base away. The chain employs TRBV12-3 or TRBV12-4 and TRBJ1-6, with no clear D. The CDR3 has 15 amino acids. V lost 4 bases and J 10 bases, leaving 17 bases between the germline ends. CDR3 sequence: CASSYSGVGRSPLHF. The DNA of the CDR3 is TGTGCCAGCAGTTACTCCGGGGTAGGGAGGTCACCCCTCCACTTT.

In this sample, this clonotype turned up a few times. The chain employs TRBV11-3 and TRBJ2-7; D not certain. CDR1 is SGHNT and CDR2 is YENEEA in the germline V gene. The CDR3 spans 16 residues. With 7 bases removed from V and 0 bases from J, the gap between germline ends came to 19 bases. CDR3 region: CASTHYYRKASYEQYF. The CDR3 coding sequence is TGTGCCAGCACCCACTATTACCGGAAAGCCTCCTACGAGCAGTACTTC.

This clonotype was seen ten or more times. The genes are TRBV5-1 and TRBJ2-7; the D is unclear. The germline V gene has CDR1 SGHRS and CDR2 YFSETQ. CDR3 length equals 16 residues. The germline V and J ends were trimmed by 0 bases and 1 base, with 14 bases remaining between them. CDR3: CASSLGGYSASYEQYF. For the CDR3, the DNA is TGCGCCAGCAGCTTGGGGGGTTACTCGGCGTCCTACGAGCAGTACTTC.

The sample holds a few counts of this clonotype. The chain uses TRBV6-5 and TRBJ2-1; no firm D call. The CDR3 length is 14 residues. V lost 4 bases, J lost 3 bases, and 10 bases lay in between. Per the germline V gene, CDR1 is MNHEY and CDR2 is SVGAGI. The CDR3 region has the DNA TGTGCCAGCAGTTCAACGACGGACTACAATGAGCAGTTCTTC. It specifies CASSSTTDYNEQFF.

A word on this clonotype: A read error may be the cause here, since a much bigger clone is one base away. The genes are TRBV6-1 and TRBJ1-2; D perhaps matches TRBD1 (6 bases). Per the germline V gene, CDR1 is MNHNS and CDR2 is SASEGT. The CDR3 contains 13 residues. The chain's CDR3 is CAGRQTGQYDYTF. Here the CDR3 DNA reads TGTGCCGGGCGTCAGACAGGACAGTATGACTACACCTTC.

This clonotype was recorded at least ten times. The chain uses TRBV5-1 and TRBJ1-2; maybe TRBD1 (5 bases). Deletions cut 0 bases from V and 7 bases from J, with 13 bases between. Looked up from germline, CDR1 is SGHRS and CDR2 is YFSETQ. CDR3 length equals 14 residues. CDR3 residues: CASSLGQGGSGYTF. For the CDR3, the DNA is TGCGCCAGCAGCTTGGGGCAGGGAGGGTCTGGCTACACCTTC.

Regarding this clonotype: Just one base apart from a much larger clone, this may be a read error. V usage is TRBV20-1 and J usage is TRBJ1-4, with D hard to call. Germline V lookup: CDR1 DFQATT, CDR2 SNEGSKA (reference sequence). This CDR3 region has 14 residues. CDR3 amino acids: CSARDQGGSERLFF. DNA of the CDR3: TGCAGTGCTAGAGATCAAGGAGGGAGTGAAAGACTGTTTTTT.

The V and J genes are TRBV18 and TRBJ2-2, with a weak D call TRBD2 (6 bases). Germline V gene data show CDR1 as KGHSH and CDR2 as LQKENI. Deletions cut 2 bases from V and 7 bases from J, with 14 bases between. The CDR3 has 15 residues. The DNA of the CDR3 is TGTGCCAGCTCACCAGGAACTAGCAGTGACGGGGAGCTGTTTTTT. It encodes CASSPGTSSDGELFF.

This clonotype was recorded at least ten times. V gene TRBV30 combines with J gene TRBJ2-7; TRBD2 aligns across 8 bases. With 4 bases clipped from V and 1 base from J, the junction kept 3 bases outside the gene matches. The CDR3 sequence is 13 residues long. CDR1 and CDR2 from the germline V gene are GTSNPN and SVGIG (reference sequence). The CDR3 region has the DNA TGTGCCTGGAATCGACTAGCGTCCTACGAGCAGTACTTC. Residues: CAWNRLASYEQYF. The full variable domain, its missing parts supplied by reference TRBV30 and TRBJ2-7, is SQTIHQWPATLVQPVGSPLSLECTVEGTSNPNLYWYRQAAGRGLQLLFYSVGIGQISSEVPQNLSASRPQDRQFILSSKKLLLSDSGFYLCAWNRLASYEQYFGPGTRLTVT.

This clonotype was counted a few times. The chain employs TRBV28 and TRBJ2-2, with TRBD1 matching 9 bases. Germline CDR1 reads MDHEN; CDR2 reads SYDVKM. The CDR3 loop spans 15 amino acids. V shed 7 bases and J 3 bases; nucleotides not matched to a gene: 6. Here the CDR3 reads CASNRDRVDTGELFF. The CDR3 DNA reads as TGTGCCAGCAACCGGGACAGGGTTGACACCGGGGAGCTGTTTTTT. Combining the CDR3 with reference TRBV28 and TRBJ2-2 gives the whole variable domain DVKVTQSSRYLVKRTGEKVFLECVQDMDHENMFWYRQDPGLGLRLIYFSYDVKMKEKGDIPEGYSVSREKKERFSLILESASTNQTSMYLCASNRDRVDTGELFFGEGSRLTVL.

The rearrangement links TRBV6-1 to TRBJ1-1; 8 bases line up with TRBD1. Trimming took 6 bases from V and 5 from J; bases not matched to a gene: 5. The CDR3 is made up of 13 amino acids. Germline CDR1 reads MNHNS; CDR2 reads SASEGT. The DNA for the CDR3 is TGTGCCAGCAGGGAACAGGGGGGGACTGAAGCTTTCTTT. Protein product: CASREQGGTEAFF.